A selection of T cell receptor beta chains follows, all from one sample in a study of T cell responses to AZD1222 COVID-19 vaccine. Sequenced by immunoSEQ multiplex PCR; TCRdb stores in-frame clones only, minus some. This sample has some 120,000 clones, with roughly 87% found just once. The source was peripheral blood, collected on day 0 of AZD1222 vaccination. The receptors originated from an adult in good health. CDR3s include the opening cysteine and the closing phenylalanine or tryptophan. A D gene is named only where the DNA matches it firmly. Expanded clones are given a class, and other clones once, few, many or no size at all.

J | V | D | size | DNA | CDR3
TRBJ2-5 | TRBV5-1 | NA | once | TGCGCCAGCACTCTCCTCCTACAGGGATCCCAAGAGACCCAGTACTTC | CASTLLLQGSQETQYF
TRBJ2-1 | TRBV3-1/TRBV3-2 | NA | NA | TGTGCCAGCAGCCAAGGCAGGTCCAATGAGCAGTTCTTC | CASSQGRSNEQFF
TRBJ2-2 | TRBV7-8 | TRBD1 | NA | TGTGCCAGCAGCTCCCGGGACAGGGGTACCGGGGAGCTGTTTTTT | CASSSRDRGTGELFF
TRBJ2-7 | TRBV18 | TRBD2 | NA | TGTGCCAGCTCAGAAACTAGCGGGGGCTACTACGAGCAGTACTTC | CASSETSGGYYEQYF
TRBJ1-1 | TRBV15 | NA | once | TGTGCCACCAGCAGAGATCCTGCAGGCTTCCTAACTGAAGCTTTCTTT | CATSRDPAGFLTEAFF
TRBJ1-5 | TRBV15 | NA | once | TGTGCCACCAGCAGAGAGTCGCAGTTGGTGGATCAGCCCCAGCATTTT | CATSRESQLVDQPQHF
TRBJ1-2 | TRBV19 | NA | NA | TGTGCCACGAACCCCCAGGGTGGGAACTATGGCTACACCTTC | CATNPQGGNYGYTF
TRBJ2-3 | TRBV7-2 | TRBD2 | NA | TGTGCCAGCAGCTTAGAACTTGTACTAGCGAAGGCAGATACGCAGTATTTT | CASSLELVLAKADTQYF
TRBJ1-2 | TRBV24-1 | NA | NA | TGTGCCACCAGTGATGATAGGAACTATGGCTACACCTTC | CATSDDRNYGYTF
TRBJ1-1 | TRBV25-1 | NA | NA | TGTGCCAGCAGTGAAATCAGGGGATCAACTTTCTTT | CASSEIRGSTFF
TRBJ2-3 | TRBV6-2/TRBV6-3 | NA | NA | TGTGCCAGCAGTAGAGCCGGGACCATAATGTGGGATACGCAGTATTTT | CASSRAGTIMWDTQYF
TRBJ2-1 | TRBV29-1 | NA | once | TGCAGCCCCTACGCAAGGGGTGAGCAGTTCTTC | CSPYARGEQFF
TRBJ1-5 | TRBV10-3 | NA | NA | TGTGCCATCGGGCAGGGACTTTATAGCAATCAGCCCCAGCATTTT | CAIGQGLYSNQPQHF
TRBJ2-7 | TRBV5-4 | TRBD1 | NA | TGTGCCAGCAGCTTGCAGCGGACAGGGGAGTCCTACGAGCAGTACTTC | CASSLQRTGESYEQYF
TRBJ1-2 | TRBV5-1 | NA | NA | TGCGCCAGCAGCTGGCTGGACGGAAACTATGGCTACACCTTC | CASSWLDGNYGYTF
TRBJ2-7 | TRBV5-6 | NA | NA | TGTGCCAGCTCTCCGGGACGCATTAGAGAGCAGTACTTC | CASSPGRIREQYF
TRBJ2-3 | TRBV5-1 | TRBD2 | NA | TGCGCCAGCAGCACCGGAGCGGGAGTTAGCACAGATACGCAGTATTTT | CASSTGAGVSTDTQYF
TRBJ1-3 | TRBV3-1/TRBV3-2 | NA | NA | TGTGCCAGCAGCCAAGACCTGGCCCTATCCCGGGGAAACACCATATATTTT | CASSQDLALSRGNTIYF
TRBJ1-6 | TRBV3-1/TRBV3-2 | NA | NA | TGTGCCAGCAGCCAAGATTGGTGGCCACCCCTCCACTTT | CASSQDWWPPLHF
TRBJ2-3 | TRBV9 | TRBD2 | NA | TGTGCCAGCAGCGTCACCGGACTAGCGGGGCCAGATACGCAGTATTTT | CASSVTGLAGPDTQYF
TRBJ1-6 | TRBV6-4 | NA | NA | TGTGCCAGCAGCCGACAGGAGTATAATTCACCCCTCCACTTT | CASSRQEYNSPLHF
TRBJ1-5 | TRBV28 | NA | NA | TGTGCCAGCAGTAACTTCCATAGCAATCAGCCCCAGCATTTT | CASSNFHSNQPQHF
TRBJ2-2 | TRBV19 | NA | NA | TGTGCCAGTAGTACCAGGGTCACCGGGGAGCTGTTTTTT | CASSTRVTGELFF
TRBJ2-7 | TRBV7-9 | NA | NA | TGTGCCAGCGGGGGGCCTACCGAGCAGTACTTC | CASGGPTEQYF
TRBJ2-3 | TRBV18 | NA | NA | TGTGCCAGCTCACATAGCCCTTCCCCCGATACGCAGTATTTT | CASSHSPSPDTQYF
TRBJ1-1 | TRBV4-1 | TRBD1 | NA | TGCGCCAGCAGCCATGACTCCGGGACAGGGGGGATGAACACTGAAGCTTTCTTT | CASSHDSGTGGMNTEAFF
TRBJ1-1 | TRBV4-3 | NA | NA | TGCGCCAGCAGCCAAGATCGGGAGTTCGGGCTTACTGAAGCTTTCTTT | CASSQDREFGLTEAFF